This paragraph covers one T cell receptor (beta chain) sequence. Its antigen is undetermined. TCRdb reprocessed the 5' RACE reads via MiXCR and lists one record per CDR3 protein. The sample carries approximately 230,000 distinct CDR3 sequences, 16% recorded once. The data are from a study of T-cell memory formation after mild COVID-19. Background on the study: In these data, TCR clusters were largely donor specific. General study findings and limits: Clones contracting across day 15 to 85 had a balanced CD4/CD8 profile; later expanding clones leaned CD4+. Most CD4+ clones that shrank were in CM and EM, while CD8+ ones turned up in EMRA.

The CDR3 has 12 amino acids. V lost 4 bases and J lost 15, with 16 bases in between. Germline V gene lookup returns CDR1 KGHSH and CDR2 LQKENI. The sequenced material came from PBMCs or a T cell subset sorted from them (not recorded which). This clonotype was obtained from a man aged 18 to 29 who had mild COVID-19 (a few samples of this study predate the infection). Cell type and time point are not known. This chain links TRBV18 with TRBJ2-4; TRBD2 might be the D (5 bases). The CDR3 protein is CASSLSRGDWYF. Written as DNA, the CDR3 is TGTGCCAGCTCACTATCACGGGGTGATTGGTACTTC.